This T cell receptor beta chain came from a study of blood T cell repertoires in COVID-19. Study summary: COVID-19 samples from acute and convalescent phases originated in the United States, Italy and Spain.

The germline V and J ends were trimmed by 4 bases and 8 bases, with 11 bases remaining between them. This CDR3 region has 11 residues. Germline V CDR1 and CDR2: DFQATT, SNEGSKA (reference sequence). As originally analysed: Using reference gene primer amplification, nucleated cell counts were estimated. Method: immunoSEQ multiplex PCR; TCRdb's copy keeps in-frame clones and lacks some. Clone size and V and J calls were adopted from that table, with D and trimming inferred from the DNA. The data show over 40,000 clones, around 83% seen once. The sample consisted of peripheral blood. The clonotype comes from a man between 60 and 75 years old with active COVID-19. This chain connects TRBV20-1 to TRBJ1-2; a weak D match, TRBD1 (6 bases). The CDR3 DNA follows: TGCAGTGCTAAGGGGGTAGAGGGCTACACCTTC. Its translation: CSAKGVEGYTF.